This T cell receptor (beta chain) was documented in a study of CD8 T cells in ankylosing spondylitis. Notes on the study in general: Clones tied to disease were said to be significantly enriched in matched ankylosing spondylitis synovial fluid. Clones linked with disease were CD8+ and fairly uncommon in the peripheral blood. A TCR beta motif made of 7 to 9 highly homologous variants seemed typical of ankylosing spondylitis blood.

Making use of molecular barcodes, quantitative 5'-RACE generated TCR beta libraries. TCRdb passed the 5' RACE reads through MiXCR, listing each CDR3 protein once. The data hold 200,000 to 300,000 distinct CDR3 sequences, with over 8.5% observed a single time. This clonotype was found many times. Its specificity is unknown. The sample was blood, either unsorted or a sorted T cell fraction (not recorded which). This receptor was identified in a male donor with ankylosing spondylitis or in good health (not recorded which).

In DNA, the CDR3 is TGCGCCAGCAGCCAACTACTAGCGGGGGGGCCTGACGAGCAGTACTTC. Its translation: CASSQLLAGGPDEQYF. The chain joins TRBV4-3 to TRBJ2-7, with TRBD2 identical over 13 bases. Germline CDR1 is LGHNA and CDR2 is YSLEER. The junction had 6 bases not matched to a gene; V was cut back by 2 bases and J by 5 bases. The CDR3 spans 16 residues.